This TCR beta chain was obtained from a study of breast tumors, draining lymph nodes, adjacent tissues. General study results and limits: Luminal-like breast cancer showed significantly higher tumor–nontumor repertoire similarity than basal-like. That most tumor T cells come from lymph nodes remained unproven. The data were judged consistent with most tumor T cells coming from lymph node and expanding in tumor. Tumor repertoires ranked between lymph nodes and nontumor tissue in diversity, with V and J gene preferences.

Germline lookup yields CDR1 DFQATT and CDR2 SNEGSKA (reference sequence). The CDR3 covers 13 residues. J was trimmed by 8 bases and V by 5 bases; bases with no gene match: 11. A single record per CDR3 protein comes from TCRdb applying MiXCR to the multiplex PCR reads. The sample has 20,000 or so distinct CDR3 sequences, roughly 32% seen once. A remark on this clonotype: Its target is unknown.

The chain uses TRBV20-1 and TRBJ1-2; 7 positions agree with TRBD1. Sequencing was carried out using breast tumor tissue. The source is a female donor with breast cancer. Some clones in this sample may be carry-over from other donors' samples. The CDR3: CSAEGVRGEGYTF. CDR3 in DNA: TGCAGTGCTGAAGGAGTCAGGGGGGAAGGCTACACCTTC.